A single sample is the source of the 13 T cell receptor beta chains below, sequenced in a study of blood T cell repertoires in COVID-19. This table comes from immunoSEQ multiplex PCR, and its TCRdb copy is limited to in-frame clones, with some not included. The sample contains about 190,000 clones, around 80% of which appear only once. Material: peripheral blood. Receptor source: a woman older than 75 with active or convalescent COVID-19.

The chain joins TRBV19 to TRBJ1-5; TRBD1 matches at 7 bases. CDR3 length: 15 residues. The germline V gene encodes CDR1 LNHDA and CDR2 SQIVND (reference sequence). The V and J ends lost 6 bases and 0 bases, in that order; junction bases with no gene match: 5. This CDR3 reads CASRMDRNSNQPQHF. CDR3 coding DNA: TGTGCCAGTAGGATGGACAGGAATAGCAATCAGCCCCAGCATTTT.

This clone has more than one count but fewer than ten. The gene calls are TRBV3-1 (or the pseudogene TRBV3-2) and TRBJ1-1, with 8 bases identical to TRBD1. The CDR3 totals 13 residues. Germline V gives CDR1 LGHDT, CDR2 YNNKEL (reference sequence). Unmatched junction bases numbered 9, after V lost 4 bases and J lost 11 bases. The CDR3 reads CASSPGTGGWAFF. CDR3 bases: TGTGCCAGCAGCCCCGGAACAGGGGGTTGGGCTTTCTTT.

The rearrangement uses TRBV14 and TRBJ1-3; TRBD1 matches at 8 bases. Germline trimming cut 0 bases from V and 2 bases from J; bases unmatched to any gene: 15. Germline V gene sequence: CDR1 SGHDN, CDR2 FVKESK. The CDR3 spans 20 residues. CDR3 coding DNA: TGTGCCAGCAGCCAAGAATGGACGGGGACAGGCTACGATCCTGGAAACACCATATATTTT. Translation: CASSQEWTGTGYDPGNTIYF.

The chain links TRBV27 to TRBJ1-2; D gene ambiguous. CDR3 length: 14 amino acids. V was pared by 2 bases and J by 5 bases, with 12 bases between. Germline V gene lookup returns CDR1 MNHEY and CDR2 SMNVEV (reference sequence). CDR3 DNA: TGTGCCAGCAGTTTAAGGAGGCAGGAATATGGCTACACCTTC. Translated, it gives CASSLRRQEYGYTF.

This CDR3 is CATSRDLRTSDVYTF. CDR3 bases: TGTGCCACCAGCAGAGATTTAAGGACTTCGGATGTCTACACCTTC. The chain links TRBV15 to TRBJ1-2; D is undetermined. CDR3 length equals 15 residues. Germline V lookup: CDR1 LNHNV, CDR2 YYDKDF (reference sequence). V was shortened by 0 bases and J by 10 bases, with 18 bases between the two germline ends.

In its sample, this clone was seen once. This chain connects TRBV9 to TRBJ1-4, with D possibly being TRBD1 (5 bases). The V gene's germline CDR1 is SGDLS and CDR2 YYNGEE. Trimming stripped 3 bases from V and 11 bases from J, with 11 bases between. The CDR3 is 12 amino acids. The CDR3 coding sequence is TGTGCCAGCAGCGCGGGGGGGAAGAAACTGTTTTTT. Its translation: CASSAGGKKLFF. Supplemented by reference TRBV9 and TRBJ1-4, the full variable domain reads DSGVTQTPKHLITATGQRVTLRCSPRSGDLSVYWYQQSLDQGLQFLIQYYNGEERAKGNILERFSAQQFPDLHSELNLSSLELGDSALYFCASSAGGKKLFFGSGTQLSVL.

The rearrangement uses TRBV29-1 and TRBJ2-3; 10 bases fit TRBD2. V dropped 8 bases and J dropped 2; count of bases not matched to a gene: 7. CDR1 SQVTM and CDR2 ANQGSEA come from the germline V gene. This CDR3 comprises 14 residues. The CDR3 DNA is TGCAGCATACTAGCGGGGTTTAACACAGATACGCAGTATTTT. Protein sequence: CSILAGFNTDTQYF.

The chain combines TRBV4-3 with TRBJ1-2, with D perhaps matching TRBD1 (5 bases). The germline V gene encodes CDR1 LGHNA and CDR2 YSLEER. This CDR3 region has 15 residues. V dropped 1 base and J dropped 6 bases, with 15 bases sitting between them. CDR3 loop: CASSQGHTGRDGYTF. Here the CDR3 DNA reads TGCGCCAGCAGCCAAGGTCACACCGGCAGGGATGGCTACACCTTC.

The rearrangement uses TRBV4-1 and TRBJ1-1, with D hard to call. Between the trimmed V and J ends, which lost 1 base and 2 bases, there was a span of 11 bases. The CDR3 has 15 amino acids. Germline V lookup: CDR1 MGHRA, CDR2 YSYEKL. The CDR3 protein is CASSQGIPENTEAFF. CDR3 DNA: TGCGCCAGCAGCCAAGGTATCCCAGAAAACACTGAAGCTTTCTTT.

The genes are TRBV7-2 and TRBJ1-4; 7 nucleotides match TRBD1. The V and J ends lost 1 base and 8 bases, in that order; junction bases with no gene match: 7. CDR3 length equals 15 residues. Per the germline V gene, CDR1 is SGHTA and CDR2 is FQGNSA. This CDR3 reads CASSLVGGAGEKLFF. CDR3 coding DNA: TGTGCCAGCAGCTTAGTAGGGGGCGCTGGGGAAAAACTGTTTTTT. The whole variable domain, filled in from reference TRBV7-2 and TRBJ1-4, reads GAGVSQSPSNKVTEKGKDVELRCDPISGHTALYWYRQSLGQGLEFLIYFQGNSAPDKSGLPSDRFSAERTGGSVSTLTIQRTQQEDSAVYLCASSLVGGAGEKLFFGSGTQLSVL.

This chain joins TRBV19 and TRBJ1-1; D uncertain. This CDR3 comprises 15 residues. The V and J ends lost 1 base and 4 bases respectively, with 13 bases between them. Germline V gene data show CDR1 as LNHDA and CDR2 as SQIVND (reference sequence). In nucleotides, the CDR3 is TGTGCCAGTAGTATAGGTGGAGGGATGGGCACTGAAGCTTTCTTT. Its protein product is CASSIGGGMGTEAFF.

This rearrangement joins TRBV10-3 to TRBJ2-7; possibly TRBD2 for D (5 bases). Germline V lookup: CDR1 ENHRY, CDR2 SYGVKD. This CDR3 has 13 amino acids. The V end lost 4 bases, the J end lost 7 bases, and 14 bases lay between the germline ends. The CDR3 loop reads CAISAHESGEQYF. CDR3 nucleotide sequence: TGTGCCATCAGTGCCCATGAGTCGGGGGAGCAGTACTTC.

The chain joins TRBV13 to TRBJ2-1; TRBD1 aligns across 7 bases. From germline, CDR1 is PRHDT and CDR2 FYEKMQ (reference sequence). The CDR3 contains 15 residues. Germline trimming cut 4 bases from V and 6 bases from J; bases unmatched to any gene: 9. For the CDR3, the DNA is TGTGCCAGCAGCTCAACCCCGACAGGGACCAATGAGCAGTTCTTC. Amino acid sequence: CASSSTPTGTNEQFF.